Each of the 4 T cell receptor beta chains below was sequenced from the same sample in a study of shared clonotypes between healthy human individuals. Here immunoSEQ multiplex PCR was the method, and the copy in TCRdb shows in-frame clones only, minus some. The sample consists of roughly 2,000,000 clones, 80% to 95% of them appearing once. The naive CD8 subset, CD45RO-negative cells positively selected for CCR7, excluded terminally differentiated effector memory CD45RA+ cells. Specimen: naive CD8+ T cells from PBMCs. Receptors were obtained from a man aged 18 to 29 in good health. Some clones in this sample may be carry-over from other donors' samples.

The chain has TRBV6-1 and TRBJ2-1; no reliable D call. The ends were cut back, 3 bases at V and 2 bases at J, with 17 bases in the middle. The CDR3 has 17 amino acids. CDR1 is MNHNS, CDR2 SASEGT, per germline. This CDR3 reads CASSDVPFEETYNEQFF. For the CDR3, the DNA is TGTGCCAGCAGTGATGTCCCTTTTGAGGAGACCTACAATGAGCAGTTCTTC.

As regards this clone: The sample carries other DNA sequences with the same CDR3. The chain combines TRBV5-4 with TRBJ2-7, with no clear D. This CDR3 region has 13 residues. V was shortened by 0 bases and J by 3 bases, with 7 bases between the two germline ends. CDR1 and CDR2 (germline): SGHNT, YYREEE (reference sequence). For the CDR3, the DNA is TGTGCCAGCAGCTTGGGAGGTGACTACGAGCAGTACTTC. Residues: CASSLGGDYEQYF.

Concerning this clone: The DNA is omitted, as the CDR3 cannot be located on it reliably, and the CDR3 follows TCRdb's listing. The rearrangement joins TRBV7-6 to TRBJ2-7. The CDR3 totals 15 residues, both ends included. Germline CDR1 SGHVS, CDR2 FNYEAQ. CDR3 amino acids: CASSLGFGPGYEQYF.

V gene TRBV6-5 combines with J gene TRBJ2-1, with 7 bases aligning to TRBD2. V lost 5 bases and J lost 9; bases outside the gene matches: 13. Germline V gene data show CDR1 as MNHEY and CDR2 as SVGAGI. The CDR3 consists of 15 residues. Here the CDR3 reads CASSSSWGEGSEQFF. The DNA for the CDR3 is TGTGCCAGCAGTAGCTCGTGGGGGGAGGGGAGTGAGCAGTTCTTC.